This T cell receptor (beta chain) derives from a study of neurological immune-mediated disorders. The germline gives CDR1 SGHTA, CDR2 FQGNSA. The CDR3 length is 15 residues. V lost 5 bases, J lost 6 bases, and 20 bases lay in between. This clonotype was observed many times. TCRdb called the 5' RACE reads again in MiXCR, with one record for every CDR3 protein. The table shows 35,000 or so distinct CDR3 sequences, with around 14% occurring only once. Material for sequencing was PBMCs. This chain joins TRBV7-2 and TRBJ2-7; D assignment may be TRBD1 or TRBD2 (5 bases each). The source of this sequence is a woman aged 50 to 60 with HTLV-1-associated myelopathy (HAM/TSP). As DNA, the CDR3 is TGTGCCAGCAGCCCCCGGGTGCTAGCTCAGGGCGAGCAGTACTTC. It specifies CASSPRVLAQGEQYF.